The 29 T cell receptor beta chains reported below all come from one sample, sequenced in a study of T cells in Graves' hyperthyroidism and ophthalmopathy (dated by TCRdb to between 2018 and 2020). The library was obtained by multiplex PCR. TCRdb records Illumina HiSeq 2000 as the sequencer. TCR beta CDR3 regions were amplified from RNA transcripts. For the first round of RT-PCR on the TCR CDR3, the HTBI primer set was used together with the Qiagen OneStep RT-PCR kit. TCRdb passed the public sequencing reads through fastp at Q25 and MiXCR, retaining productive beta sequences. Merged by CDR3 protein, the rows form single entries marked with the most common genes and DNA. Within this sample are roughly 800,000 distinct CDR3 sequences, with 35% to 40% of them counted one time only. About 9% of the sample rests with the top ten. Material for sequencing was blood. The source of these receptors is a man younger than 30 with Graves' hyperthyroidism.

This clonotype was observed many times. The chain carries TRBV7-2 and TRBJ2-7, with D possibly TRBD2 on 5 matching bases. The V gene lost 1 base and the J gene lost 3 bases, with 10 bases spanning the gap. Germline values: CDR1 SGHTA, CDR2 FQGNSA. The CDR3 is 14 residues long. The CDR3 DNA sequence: TGTGCCAGCAGCTTAGTTGCGGGTGACTACGAGCAGTACTTC. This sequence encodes CASSLVAGDYEQYF. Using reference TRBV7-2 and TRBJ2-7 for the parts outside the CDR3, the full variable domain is GAGVSQSPSNKVTEKGKDVELRCDPISGHTALYWYRQSLGQGLEFLIYFQGNSAPDKSGLPSDRFSAERTGGSVSTLTIQRTQQEDSAVYLCASSLVAGDYEQYFGPGTRLTVT.

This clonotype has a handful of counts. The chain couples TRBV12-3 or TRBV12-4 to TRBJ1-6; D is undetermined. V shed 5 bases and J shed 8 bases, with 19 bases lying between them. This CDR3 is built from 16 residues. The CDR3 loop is CASSLGPTRRDSPLHF. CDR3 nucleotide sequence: TGTGCCAGCAGTCTAGGACCCACACGGAGAGATTCACCCCTCCACTTT.

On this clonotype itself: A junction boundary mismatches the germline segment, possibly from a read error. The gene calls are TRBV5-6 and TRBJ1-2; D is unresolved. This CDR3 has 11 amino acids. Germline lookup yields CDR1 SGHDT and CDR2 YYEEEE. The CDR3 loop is CASSAGSVLIF. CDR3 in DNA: TGTGCCAGCAGCGCGGGGTCAGTTTTGATCTTC. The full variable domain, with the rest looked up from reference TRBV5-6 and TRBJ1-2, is DAGVTQSPTHLIKTRGQQVTLRCSPKSGHDTVSWYQQALGQGPQFIFQYYEEEERQRGNFPDRFSGHQFPNYSSELNVNALLLGDSALYLCASSAGSVLIFGSGTRLTVV.

This CDR3 is CATSRGLAGAGANVLTF. CDR3 bases: TGTGCCACCAGCAGAGGTCTAGCGGGAGCCGGGGCCAACGTCCTGACTTTC. The V gene is TRBV15, the J gene TRBJ2-6, with 10 bases that match TRBD2. The CDR3 has 17 amino acids. V dropped 1 base and J dropped 4; count of bases not matched to a gene: 4. Germline V gene sequence: CDR1 LNHNV, CDR2 YYDKDF (reference sequence). The whole variable domain, filled in from reference TRBV15 and TRBJ2-6, reads DAMVIQNPRYQVTQFGKPVTLSCSQTLNHNVMYWYQQKSSQAPKLLFHYYDKDFNNEADTPDNFQSRRPNTSFCFLDIRSPGLGDTAMYLCATSRGLAGAGANVLTFGAGSRLTVL.

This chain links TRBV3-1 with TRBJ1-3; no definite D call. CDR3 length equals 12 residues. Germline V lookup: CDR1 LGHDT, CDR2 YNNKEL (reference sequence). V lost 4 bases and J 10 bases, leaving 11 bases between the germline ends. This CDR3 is CASSPALETIYF. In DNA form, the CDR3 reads TGTGCCAGCAGCCCTGCCCTTGAGACCATATATTTT.

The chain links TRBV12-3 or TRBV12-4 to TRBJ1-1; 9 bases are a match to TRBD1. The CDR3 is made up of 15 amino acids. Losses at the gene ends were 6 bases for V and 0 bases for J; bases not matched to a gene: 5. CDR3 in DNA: TGTGCCAGCAGGGACGGACAGGGGCTGAACACTGAAGCTTTCTTT. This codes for CASRDGQGLNTEAFF.

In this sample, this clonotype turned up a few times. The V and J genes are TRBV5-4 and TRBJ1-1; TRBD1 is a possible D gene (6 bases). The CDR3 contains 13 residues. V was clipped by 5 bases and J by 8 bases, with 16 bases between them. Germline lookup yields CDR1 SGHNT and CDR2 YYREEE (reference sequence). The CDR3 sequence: CASRPTPDREAFF. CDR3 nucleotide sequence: TGTGCCAGCAGACCGACGCCCGACAGGGAAGCTTTCTTT.

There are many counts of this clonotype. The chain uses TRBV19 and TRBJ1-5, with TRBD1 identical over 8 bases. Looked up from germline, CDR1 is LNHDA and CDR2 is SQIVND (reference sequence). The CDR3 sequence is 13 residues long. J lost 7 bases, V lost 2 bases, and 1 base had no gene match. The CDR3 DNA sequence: TGTGCCAGTAGTATACAGGGGGCCCAGCCCCAGCATTTT. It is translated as CASSIQGAQPQHF.

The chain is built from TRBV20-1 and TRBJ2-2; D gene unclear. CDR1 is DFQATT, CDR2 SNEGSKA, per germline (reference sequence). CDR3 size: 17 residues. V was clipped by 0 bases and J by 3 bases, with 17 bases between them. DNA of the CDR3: TGCAGTGCTAGAGACCCCGCCGGAACCGCGGACACCGGGGAGCTGTTTTTT. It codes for CSARDPAGTADTGELFF.

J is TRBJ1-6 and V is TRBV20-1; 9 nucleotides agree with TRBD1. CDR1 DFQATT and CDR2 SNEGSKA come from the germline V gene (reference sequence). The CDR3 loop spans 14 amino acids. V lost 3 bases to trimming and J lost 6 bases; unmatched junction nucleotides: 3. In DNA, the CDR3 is TGCAGTGCTAGGGTGGACAGGGGTAATTCACCCCTCCACTTT. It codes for CSARVDRGNSPLHF.

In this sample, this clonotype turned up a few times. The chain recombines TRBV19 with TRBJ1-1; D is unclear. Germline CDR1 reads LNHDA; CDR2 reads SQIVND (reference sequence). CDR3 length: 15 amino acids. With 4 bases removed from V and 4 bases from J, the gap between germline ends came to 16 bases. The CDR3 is CASSNWVGSGTEAFF. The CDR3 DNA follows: TGTGCCAGTAGTAACTGGGTGGGTTCAGGCACTGAAGCTTTCTTT.

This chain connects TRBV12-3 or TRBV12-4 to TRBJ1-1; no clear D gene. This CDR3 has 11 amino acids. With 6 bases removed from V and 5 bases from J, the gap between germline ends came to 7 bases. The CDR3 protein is CASRLRTEAFF. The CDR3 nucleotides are TGTGCCAGCAGACTAAGGACTGAAGCTTTCTTT.

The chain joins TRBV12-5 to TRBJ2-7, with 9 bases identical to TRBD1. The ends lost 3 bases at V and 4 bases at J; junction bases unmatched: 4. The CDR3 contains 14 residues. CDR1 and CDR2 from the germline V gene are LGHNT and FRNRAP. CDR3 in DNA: TGTGCTAGTGGTTTAACAGGGGGCACGTACGAGCAGTACTTC. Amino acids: CASGLTGGTYEQYF.

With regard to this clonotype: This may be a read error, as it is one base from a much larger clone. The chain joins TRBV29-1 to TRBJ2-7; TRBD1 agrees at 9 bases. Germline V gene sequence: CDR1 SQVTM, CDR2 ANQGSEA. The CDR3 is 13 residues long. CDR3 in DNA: TGCGGCGTCGCCGGGACAGGGTCCTACGAGCAGTACTTC. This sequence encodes CGVAGTGSYEQYF.

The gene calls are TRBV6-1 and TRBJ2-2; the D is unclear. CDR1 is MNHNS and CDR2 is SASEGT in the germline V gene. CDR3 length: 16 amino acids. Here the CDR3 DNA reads TGTGGACGAACAGCGCTACCTCGAAGATTCACCGGGGAGCTGTTTTTT. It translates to CGRTALPRRFTGELFF.

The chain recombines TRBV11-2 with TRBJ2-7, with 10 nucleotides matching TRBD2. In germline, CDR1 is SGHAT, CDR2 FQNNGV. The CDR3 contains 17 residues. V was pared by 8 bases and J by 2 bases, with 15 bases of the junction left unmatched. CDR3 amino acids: CASSPGRTSGEPYEQYF. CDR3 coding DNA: TGTGCCAGCTCACCAGGCAGGACTAGCGGAGAGCCCTACGAGCAGTACTTC.

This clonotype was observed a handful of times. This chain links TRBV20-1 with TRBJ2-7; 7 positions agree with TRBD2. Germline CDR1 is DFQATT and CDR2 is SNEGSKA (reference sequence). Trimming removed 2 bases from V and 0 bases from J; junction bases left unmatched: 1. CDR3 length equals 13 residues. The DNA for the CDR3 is TGCAGTGCTAGAAGGGACTACTCCTACGAGCAGTACTTC. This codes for CSARRDYSYEQYF.

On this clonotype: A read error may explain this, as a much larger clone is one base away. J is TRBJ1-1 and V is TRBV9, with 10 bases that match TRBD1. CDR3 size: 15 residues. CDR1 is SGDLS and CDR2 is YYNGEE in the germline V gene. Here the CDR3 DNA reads TGCGCCAGCGGCGGCAGACAGGGGGCGAGCACTGAAGCTTTCTTT. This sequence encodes CASGGRQGASTEAFF. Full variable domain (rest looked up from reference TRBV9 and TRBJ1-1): DSGVTQTPKHLITATGQRVTLRCSPRSGDLSVYWYQQSLDQGLQFLIQYYNGEERAKGNILERFSAQQFPDLHSELNLSSLELGDSALYFCASGGRQGASTEAFFGQGTRLTVV.

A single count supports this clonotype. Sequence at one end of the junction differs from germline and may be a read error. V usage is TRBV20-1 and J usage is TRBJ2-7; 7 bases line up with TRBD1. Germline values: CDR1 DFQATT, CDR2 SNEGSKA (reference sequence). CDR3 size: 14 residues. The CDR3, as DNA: TGCAGTGCTAGTTCGGGACAGCTCTCCTACGGGCAGTACTTC. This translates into CSASSGQLSYGQYF.

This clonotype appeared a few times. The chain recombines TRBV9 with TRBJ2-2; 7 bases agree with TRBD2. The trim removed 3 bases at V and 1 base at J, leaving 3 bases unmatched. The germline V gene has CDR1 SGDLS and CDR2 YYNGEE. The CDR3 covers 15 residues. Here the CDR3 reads CASSEGGRNTGELFF. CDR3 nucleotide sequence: TGTGCCAGCAGCGAGGGAGGGCGGAACACCGGGGAGCTGTTTTTT.

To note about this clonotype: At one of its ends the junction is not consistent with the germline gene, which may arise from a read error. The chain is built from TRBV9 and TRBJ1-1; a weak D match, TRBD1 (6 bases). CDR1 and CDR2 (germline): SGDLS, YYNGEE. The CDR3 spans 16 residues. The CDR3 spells CASSLDKGGLNTEAFF. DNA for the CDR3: TGCGCCAGCAGCTTGGACAAGGGGGGATTGAACACTGAAGCTTTCTTT. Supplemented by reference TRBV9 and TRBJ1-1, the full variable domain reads DSGVTQTPKHLITATGQRVTLRCSPRSGDLSVYWYQQSLDQGLQFLIQYYNGEERAKGNILERFSAQQFPDLHSELNLSSLELGDSALYFCASSLDKGGLNTEAFFGQGTRLTVV.

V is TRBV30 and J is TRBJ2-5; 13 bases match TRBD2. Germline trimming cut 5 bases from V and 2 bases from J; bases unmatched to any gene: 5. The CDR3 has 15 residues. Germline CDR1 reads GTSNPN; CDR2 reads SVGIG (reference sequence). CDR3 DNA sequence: TGTGCCTGGTTTACTAGCGGGAGGGGTCAAGAGACCCAGTACTTC. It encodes CAWFTSGRGQETQYF.

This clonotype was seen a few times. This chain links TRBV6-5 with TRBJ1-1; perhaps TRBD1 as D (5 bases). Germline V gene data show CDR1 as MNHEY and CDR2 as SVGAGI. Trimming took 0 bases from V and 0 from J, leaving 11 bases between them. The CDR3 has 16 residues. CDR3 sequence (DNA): TGTGCCAGCAGTTACTCGATTCGGGGCATGAACACTGAAGCTTTCTTT. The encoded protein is CASSYSIRGMNTEAFF.

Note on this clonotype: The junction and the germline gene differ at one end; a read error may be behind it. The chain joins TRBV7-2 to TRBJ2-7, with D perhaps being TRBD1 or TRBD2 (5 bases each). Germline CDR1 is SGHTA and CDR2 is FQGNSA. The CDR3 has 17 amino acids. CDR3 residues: CASSLSFLPGTVYEQYF. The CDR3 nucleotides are TGCGCCAGCAGCCTTTCCTTCCTTCCCGGGACCGTTTACGAGCAGTACTTC.

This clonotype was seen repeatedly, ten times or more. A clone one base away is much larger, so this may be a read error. The CDR3, as DNA: TGTGCCAGCAAGACAGGGAACACTGAAGCTTTCTTT. Encoded protein: CASKTGNTEAFF. The rearrangement links TRBV6-5 to TRBJ1-1; possibly TRBD1 for D (6 bases). The CDR3 covers 12 residues. Germline V lookup: CDR1 MNHEY, CDR2 SVGAGI. V lost 7 bases to trimming and J lost 1 base, with 7 bases between them.

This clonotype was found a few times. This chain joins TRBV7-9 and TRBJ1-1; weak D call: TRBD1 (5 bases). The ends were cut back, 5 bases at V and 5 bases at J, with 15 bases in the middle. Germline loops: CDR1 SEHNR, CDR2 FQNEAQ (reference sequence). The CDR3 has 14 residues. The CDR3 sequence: CASSPPGRWTEAFF. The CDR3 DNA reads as TGTGCCAGCAGCCCGCCAGGGCGATGGACTGAAGCTTTCTTT.

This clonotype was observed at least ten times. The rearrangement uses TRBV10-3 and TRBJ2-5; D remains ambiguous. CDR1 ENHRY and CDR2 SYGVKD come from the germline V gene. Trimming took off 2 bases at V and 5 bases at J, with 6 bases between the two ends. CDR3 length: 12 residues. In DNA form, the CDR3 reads TGTGCCATCAGTGAGACAACGGAGACCCAGTACTTC. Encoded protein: CAISETTETQYF.

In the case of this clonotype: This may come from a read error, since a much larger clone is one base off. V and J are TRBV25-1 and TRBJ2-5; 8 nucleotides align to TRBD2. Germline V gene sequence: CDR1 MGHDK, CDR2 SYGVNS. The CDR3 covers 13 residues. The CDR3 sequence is CASYTGGLEAQYF. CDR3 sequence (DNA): TGTGCCAGCTATACCGGGGGACTAGAGGCCCAGTACTTC.

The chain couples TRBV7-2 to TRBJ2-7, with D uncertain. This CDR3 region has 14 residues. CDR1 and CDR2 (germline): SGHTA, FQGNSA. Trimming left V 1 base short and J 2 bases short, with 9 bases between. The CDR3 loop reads CASSLEELAYEQYF. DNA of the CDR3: TGTGCCAGCAGCTTAGAAGAGCTCGCCTACGAGCAGTACTTC.